One sample yielded the 24 T cell receptor beta chains listed below, sequenced in a study of patients and donors after allogeneic stem cell transplantation (dated by TCRdb to between 2020 and 2021). Preparation of the library involved RT-PCR. The instrument was a NextSeq 550. TCRdb's own reprocessing of the public reads used fastp at Q25 and MiXCR and kept productive beta chains. CDR3 protein duplicates are merged, each entry listing the most common genes and DNA. The sample records about a million distinct CDR3 sequences, about 20% of which are singletons. The top ten constitute roughly 6% of the sample. The sequenced material came from blood, either unsorted or a sorted T cell fraction (not recorded which). The receptors come from a human donor who was either an allogeneic HSCT recipient or a stem cell or donor lymphocyte infusion donor (not recorded which). It is not recorded whose cells these are; they may come from a transplant donor.

Only a few counts were recorded for this clonotype. V and J are TRBV6-5 and TRBJ2-1; tentative D call: TRBD1 (6 bases). Germline loops: CDR1 MNHEY, CDR2 SVGAGI. This CDR3 contains 13 residues. V was cut by 2 bases and J by 4 bases, with 6 bases left in between. DNA of the CDR3: TGTGCCAGCAGTTACGGACAGTACAATGAGCAGTTCTTC. Translation: CASSYGQYNEQFF.

The chain combines TRBV7-9 with TRBJ1-6; 9 bases are shared with TRBD1. Germline V gene sequence: CDR1 SEHNR, CDR2 FQNEAQ (reference sequence). V shed 4 bases and J 0 bases; nucleotides not matched to a gene: 4. The CDR3 runs 17 residues. CDR3 DNA sequence: TGTGCCAGCAGCTGGAGGACAGGGGACTCCTATAATTCACCCCTCCACTTT. Translating gives CASSWRTGDSYNSPLHF.

This clonotype was counted a few times. The chain is built from TRBV7-2 and TRBJ1-1, with D unclear. V was pared by 4 bases and J by 3 bases, with 9 bases between. CDR3 length equals 13 residues. Germline-derived CDR1 and CDR2 are SGHTA and FQGNSA. DNA for the CDR3: TGTGCCAGCAGCTGGGAACGGGACACTGAAGCTTTCTTT. The encoded protein is CASSWERDTEAFF.

The genes are TRBV25-1 and TRBJ1-2, with a weak D call TRBD1 (6 bases). The CDR3 length is 11 residues. From germline, CDR1 is MGHDK and CDR2 SYGVNS. Trimming left V 7 bases short and J 6 bases short, with 9 bases between. CDR3 in amino acids: CASTRGNGYTF. The CDR3 DNA sequence: TGTGCCAGCACGAGGGGGAATGGCTACACCTTC.

Only a few counts were recorded for this clonotype. This chain links TRBV6-2 or TRBV6-3 with TRBJ1-2; 7 bases line up with TRBD1. J was trimmed by 4 bases and V by 8 bases; bases with no gene match: 16. The germline V gene encodes CDR1 MNHEY and CDR2 SVGEGT. CDR3 length equals 16 residues. CDR3 DNA sequence: TGTGCCAGCCGAAACCACCGGGACAGTGGATTCTATGGCTACACCTTC. It codes for CASRNHRDSGFYGYTF.

The chain joins TRBV6-1 to TRBJ1-5; tentatively, D is TRBD1 (6 bases). Germline lookup yields CDR1 MNHNS and CDR2 SASEGT. Trimming took off 6 bases at V and 9 bases at J, with 15 bases between the two ends. CDR3 size: 13 residues. This chain's CDR3 is CASRLQGLGPQHF. The CDR3 DNA follows: TGTGCCAGCAGATTACAGGGCCTAGGGCCCCAGCATTTT.

The V and J genes are TRBV5-1 and TRBJ2-5; 7 bases match TRBD1. Germline V lookup: CDR1 SGHRS, CDR2 YFSETQ. CDR3 length: 12 amino acids. The J segment lost 7 bases and the V segment lost 7 bases, leaving 7 bases of the junction unmatched. The CDR3 protein is CASRQGEGTQYF. The DNA for the CDR3 is TGCGCCAGCCGACAGGGCGAGGGGACCCAGTACTTC. Filled out from reference TRBV5-1 and TRBJ2-5, the complete variable domain reads KAGVTQTPRYLIKTRGQQVTLSCSPISGHRSVSWYQQTPGQGLQFLFEYFSETQRNKGNFPGRFSGRQFSNSRSEMNVSTLELGDSALYLCASRQGEGTQYFGPGTRLLVL.

Remarks on this clonotype: Germline is not matched at one junction end, which may reflect a read error. The V and J genes are TRBV19 and TRBJ2-7; no clear D gene. In germline, CDR1 is LNHDA, CDR2 SQIVND (reference sequence). CDR3 length: 10 residues. The CDR3 loop reads CASSISRLGF. In DNA, the CDR3 is TGTGCCAGTAGTATATCCCGGTTGGGGTTC.

The sample holds a few counts of this clonotype. The chain has TRBV24-1 and TRBJ2-1; the D is unclear. CDR1 and CDR2 (germline): KGHDR, SFDVKD. Trimming shortened V by 1 base and J by 9 bases, and 9 bases separated the two germline ends. The CDR3 covers 13 residues. CDR3 nucleotide sequence: TGTGCCACCAGTGATTTAGGGTCCATTGAGCAGTTCTTC. Amino acids: CATSDLGSIEQFF.

The table lists this clonotype with a few counts. V is TRBV5-1 and J is TRBJ1-1, with D tentatively TRBD1 (6 bases). Per germline, CDR1 SGHRS and CDR2 YFSETQ. Trimming left V 5 bases short and J 4 bases short, with 12 bases between. The CDR3 is 13 amino acids. The CDR3 coding sequence is TGCGCCAGCAGACAGGGCCAGAGCACTGAAGCTTTCTTT. It encodes CASRQGQSTEAFF.

This clonotype has just a few counts. This rearrangement joins TRBV9 to TRBJ2-7, with D possibly TRBD2 on 5 matching bases. V was cut by 2 bases and J by 2 bases, with 11 bases left in between. Per germline, CDR1 SGDLS and CDR2 YYNGEE. The CDR3 is 14 amino acids. The CDR3 nucleotides read TGTGCCAGCAGCGTTCAGTCGGGGACCTACGAGCAGTACTTC. The encoded protein is CASSVQSGTYEQYF.

The V and J genes are TRBV20-1 and TRBJ2-7; D remains ambiguous. CDR1 and CDR2 (germline): DFQATT, SNEGSKA (reference sequence). Trimming left V 6 bases short and J 6 bases short, with 12 bases between. The CDR3 runs to 11 residues. CDR3 nucleotides: TGCAGTGCGGAAGGAAAGGTCGAGCAGTACTTC. As protein: CSAEGKVEQYF.

This clonotype was found a few times. V gene TRBV5-6 combines with J gene TRBJ1-2; perhaps TRBD1 as D (6 bases). Per germline, CDR1 SGHDT and CDR2 YYEEEE. Trimming shortened V by 4 bases and J by 2 bases, and 15 bases separated the two germline ends. CDR3 length: 15 residues. The CDR3 reads CASSLGTSQNYGYTF. CDR3 DNA: TGTGCCAGCAGCCTAGGGACATCGCAAAACTATGGCTACACCTTC. The full variable domain, in which reference TRBV5-6 and TRBJ1-2 provide the parts outside the CDR3, is DAGVTQSPTHLIKTRGQQVTLRCSPKSGHDTVSWYQQALGQGPQFIFQYYEEEERQRGNFPDRFSGHQFPNYSSELNVNALLLGDSALYLCASSLGTSQNYGYTFGSGTRLTVV.

V gene TRBV11-2 combines with J gene TRBJ1-5; 8 bases line up with TRBD1. Trimming took 4 bases from V and 0 from J; bases not matched to a gene: 14. The CDR3 is made up of 19 amino acids. Germline V lookup: CDR1 SGHAT, CDR2 FQNNGV. The CDR3 sequence: CASSSSPRTGIYSNQPQHF. In DNA, the CDR3 is TGTGCCAGCAGCTCATCTCCCAGGACAGGGATCTATAGCAATCAGCCCCAGCATTTT.

This clonotype has a handful of counts. The rearrangement joins TRBV20-1 to TRBJ2-1; 9 bases map to TRBD2. The CDR3 runs 14 residues. V was pared by 1 base and J by 9 bases, with 7 bases of the junction left unmatched. Per germline, CDR1 DFQATT and CDR2 SNEGSKA (reference sequence). Here the CDR3 DNA reads TGCAGTGCTAGAGTAAGCGGGAGGATGACTGAGCAGTTCTTC. It encodes CSARVSGRMTEQFF.

This clonotype was observed at least ten times. V gene TRBV12-3 or TRBV12-4 combines with J gene TRBJ1-5, with TRBD1 identical over 8 bases. The CDR3 runs 14 residues. V was pared by 6 bases and J by 9 bases, with 10 bases of the junction left unmatched. CDR3 in DNA: TGTGCCAGCAGCGCCGGGACAGGACGGCTGCCCCAGCATTTT. Translated, it gives CASSAGTGRLPQHF.

This clonotype was seen a handful of times. The chain uses TRBV5-1 and TRBJ1-1; D may be TRBD1 (5 bases). V gave up 2 bases and J gave up 4 bases, with 15 bases separating them. Looked up from germline, CDR1 is SGHRS and CDR2 is YFSETQ. The CDR3 loop spans 15 amino acids. The CDR3 region is CASSLTGDRLTEAFF. In DNA, the CDR3 is TGCGCCAGCAGCTTAACAGGCGATCGGCTCACTGAAGCTTTCTTT.

This clonotype was counted only a few times. The rearrangement uses TRBV29-1 and TRBJ2-3; TRBD1 aligns across 8 bases. The CDR3 sequence is 15 residues long. Trimming cost V 6 bases and J 4 bases; bases outside gene matches: 12. The germline V gene has CDR1 SQVTM and CDR2 ANQGSEA. CDR3 sequence: CSVPLGQGWADTQYF. DNA of the CDR3: TGCAGCGTCCCACTCGGACAGGGATGGGCAGATACGCAGTATTTT.

This clonotype was seen a few times. The gene calls are TRBV5-1 and TRBJ1-3, with 8 bases lining up with TRBD1. J gave up 4 bases and V 0 bases, and 0 bases lay outside the gene matches. CDR1 is SGHRS and CDR2 is YFSETQ in the germline V gene. The CDR3 consists of 14 residues. The CDR3 protein is CASSLGDRGNTIYF. As DNA, the CDR3 is TGCGCCAGCAGCTTGGGGGACAGGGGAAACACCATATATTTT.

This clonotype was seen a handful of times. The V call is TRBV3-1, the J call TRBJ2-7; D assignment may be TRBD1 or TRBD2 (5 bases each). Germline assignment: CDR1 LGHDT and CDR2 YNNKEL (reference sequence). Trimming took off 2 bases at V and 3 bases at J, with 17 bases between the two ends. The CDR3 is 16 amino acids. The CDR3 loop reads CASSQPSGRGIYEQYF. The CDR3 DNA is TGTGCCAGCAGCCAACCCTCAGGTCGGGGCATCTACGAGCAGTACTTC.

The chain combines TRBV15 with TRBJ1-1; TRBD1 is a possible D gene (6 bases). This CDR3 is built from 14 residues. Trimming shortened V by 5 bases and J by 8 bases, and 18 bases separated the two germline ends. CDR1 LNHNV and CDR2 YYDKDF come from the germline V gene (reference sequence). CDR3 amino acids: CATSLDLQGKEAFF. The CDR3 bases are TGTGCCACCAGCCTAGACTTACAGGGAAAGGAAGCTTTCTTT.

This clonotype appeared a few times. The chain joins TRBV15 to TRBJ1-1; 8 bases align to TRBD1. V trimming: 5 bases; J trimming: 4 bases; junction bases outside the gene matches: 3. The CDR3 extends over 13 amino acids. Germline values: CDR1 LNHNV, CDR2 YYDKDF (reference sequence). DNA of the CDR3: TGTGCCACCAGCGGGGGACAGGCCACTGAAGCTTTCTTT. This translates into CATSGGQATEAFF.

The genes are TRBV11-2 and TRBJ2-3; 13 bases map to TRBD2. The germline V gene has CDR1 SGHAT and CDR2 FQNNGV. V trimming: 2 bases; J trimming: 0 bases; junction bases outside the gene matches: 5. The CDR3 is made up of 18 amino acids. The CDR3, as DNA: TGTGCCAGCAGCTTAAAACTAGCGGGGGGGTATAGCACAGATACGCAGTATTTT. This sequence encodes CASSLKLAGGYSTDTQYF.

This chain uses TRBV11-2 with TRBJ1-2; tentatively, D is TRBD1 (5 bases). The germline gives CDR1 SGHAT, CDR2 FQNNGV. Trimming stripped 3 bases from V and 0 bases from J, with 11 bases between. This CDR3 is built from 15 residues. The CDR3 bases are TGTGCCAGCAGCTTGCGGGGGAAAGCTAACTATGGCTACACCTTC. The encoded protein is CASSLRGKANYGYTF.